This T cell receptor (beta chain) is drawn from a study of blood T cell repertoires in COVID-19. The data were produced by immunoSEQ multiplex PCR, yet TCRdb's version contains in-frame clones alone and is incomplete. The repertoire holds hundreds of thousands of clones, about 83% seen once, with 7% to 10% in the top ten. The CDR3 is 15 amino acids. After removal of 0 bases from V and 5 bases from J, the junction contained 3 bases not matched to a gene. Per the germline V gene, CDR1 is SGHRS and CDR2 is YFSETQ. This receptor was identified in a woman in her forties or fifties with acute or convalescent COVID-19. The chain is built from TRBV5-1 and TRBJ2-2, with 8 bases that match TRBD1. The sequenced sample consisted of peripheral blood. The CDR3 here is CASSLGQGMTGELFF. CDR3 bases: TGCGCCAGCAGCTTGGGACAGGGGATGACCGGGGAGCTGTTTTTT.